This T cell receptor beta chain is from a study of control samples from healthy donors and cancer patients. Germline CDR1 reads SQVTM; CDR2 reads ANQGSEA. This CDR3 comprises 16 residues. The V gene lost 0 bases and the J gene lost 0 bases, with 12 bases spanning the gap. This table comes from immunoSEQ multiplex PCR, and its TCRdb copy is limited to in-frame clones, with some not included. The sample holds around 68,000 clones, roughly 80% seen once. The source is a woman aged 45-60 years with lung cancer. The J gene is TRBJ2-1, the V gene TRBV29-1; D may be TRBD1 (5 bases). Source material: PBMCs. The CDR3 DNA sequence: TGCAGCGTTGAAGATGCGGCACAGGTCTCCTACAATGAGCAGTTCTTC. This sequence encodes CSVEDAAQVSYNEQFF.